These 10 T cell receptor beta chains originate from one sample sequenced in a study of CD8+ T cells in alopecia areata. As the sequencing template, cDNA was produced by extracting RNA and reverse transcribing it. Clones were read by immunoSEQ multiplex PCR, and TCRdb kept only the in-frame ones, dropping some. Here the sample spans roughly 140,000 clones, around 50% being singletons. The sample here was CD8+ T cells sorted from blood, taken at week 0. These receptors were obtained from a human donor with alopecia areata.

This clone was seen more than once but under ten times. This chain uses TRBV10-3 with TRBJ2-7; 9 bases are a match to TRBD1. V lost 10 bases to trimming and J lost 6 bases; unmatched junction nucleotides: 7. CDR3 length equals 12 residues. Germline loops: CDR1 ENHRY, CDR2 SYGVKD. The CDR3 spells CASGDRVSEQYF. DNA for the CDR3: TGTGCCAGCGGGGACAGGGTTTCCGAGCAGTACTTC.

In this sample, this clone turned up a few times. The genes are TRBV6-4 and TRBJ2-3; D gene ambiguous. Germline loops: CDR1 MRHNA, CDR2 SNTAGT. The CDR3 is 10 residues long. Trimming pared 7 bases from V and 3 bases from J, leaving 2 bases between. As DNA, the CDR3 is TGTGCCAGCAAGACAGATACGCAGTATTTT. Translating gives CASKTDTQYF.

This rearrangement joins TRBV29-1 to TRBJ2-2; TRBD1 agrees at 7 bases. V was pared by 5 bases and J by 6 bases, with 3 bases of the junction left unmatched. The CDR3 contains 12 residues. Germline CDR1 reads SQVTM; CDR2 reads ANQGSEA. The CDR3 spells CSVRRGPGELFF. CDR3 in DNA: TGCAGCGTTCGTAGGGGGCCCGGGGAGCTGTTTTTT.

This sequence joins TRBV7-9 and TRBJ1-5; D is ambiguous. The CDR3 has 13 amino acids. Germline V gene lookup returns CDR1 SEHNR and CDR2 FQNEAQ (reference sequence). V was trimmed by 3 bases and J by 5 bases, leaving 8 bases between them. The CDR3 reads CASSFGPDQPQHF. The CDR3, as DNA: TGTGCCAGCAGCTTTGGCCCGGATCAGCCCCAGCATTTT.

The V gene is TRBV6-6, the J gene TRBJ2-7; 7 bases fit TRBD1. There are 15 residues in the CDR3. V trimming: 2 bases; J trimming: 7 bases; junction bases outside the gene matches: 11. CDR1 and CDR2 from the germline V gene are MNHNY and SVGAGI (reference sequence). DNA for the CDR3: TGTGCCAGCAGTTACGCCGGGACAGCAACCCGAGAGCAGTACTTC. Its protein is CASSYAGTATREQYF.

This clone was seen a handful of times. This chain links TRBV29-1 with TRBJ1-1; no definite D call. V was cut by 1 base and J by 11 bases, with 11 bases left in between. In germline, CDR1 is SQVTM, CDR2 ANQGSEA. The CDR3 consists of 11 residues. CDR3 residues: CSVEVAGRAFF. The CDR3 bases are TGCAGCGTTGAAGTGGCAGGTCGGGCTTTCTTT.

This rearrangement joins TRBV13 to TRBJ2-3, with 10 bases that match TRBD1. The CDR3 runs to 17 residues. V trimming: 5 bases; J trimming: 3 bases; junction bases outside the gene matches: 11. Germline CDR1 PRHDT, CDR2 FYEKMQ (reference sequence). Written as DNA, the CDR3 is TGTGCCAGCAGCCCAGCCCTAGGGACAGGGGTGACAGATACGCAGTATTTT. This sequence encodes CASSPALGTGVTDTQYF.

This chain joins TRBV27 and TRBJ1-2; 7 nucleotides match TRBD1. The CDR3 consists of 13 residues. The germline V gene encodes CDR1 MNHEY and CDR2 SMNVEV (reference sequence). Germline trimming cut 8 bases from V and 6 bases from J; bases unmatched to any gene: 9. The CDR3 sequence: CASGLGTENGYTF. The DNA of the CDR3 is TGTGCCAGCGGACTAGGGACAGAGAATGGCTACACCTTC.

The rearrangement joins TRBV11-2 to TRBJ1-2; the D is unclear. The CDR3 loop spans 16 amino acids. Germline CDR1 is SGHAT and CDR2 is FQNNGV. The V end lost 0 bases, the J end lost 6 bases, and 17 bases lay between the germline ends. The CDR3: CASSLDRVDKLNGYTF. CDR3 sequence (DNA): TGTGCCAGCAGCTTAGATCGGGTCGACAAACTTAATGGCTACACCTTC. The full variable domain, its missing parts supplied by reference TRBV11-2 and TRBJ1-2, is EAGVAQSPRYKIIEKRQSVAFWCNPISGHATLYWYQQILGQGPKLLIQFQNNGVVDDSQLPKDRFSAERLKGVDSTLKIQPAKLEDSAVYLCASSLDRVDKLNGYTFGSGTRLTVV.

This chain joins TRBV29-1 and TRBJ1-2; D possibly corresponds to TRBD1 (6 bases). The CDR3 is made up of 12 amino acids. CDR1 SQVTM and CDR2 ANQGSEA come from the germline V gene. Trimming took off 3 bases at V and 4 bases at J, with 9 bases between the two ends. For the CDR3, the DNA is TGCAGCGTTGATTTACAGGGCTATGGCTACACCTTC. Translation: CSVDLQGYGYTF.